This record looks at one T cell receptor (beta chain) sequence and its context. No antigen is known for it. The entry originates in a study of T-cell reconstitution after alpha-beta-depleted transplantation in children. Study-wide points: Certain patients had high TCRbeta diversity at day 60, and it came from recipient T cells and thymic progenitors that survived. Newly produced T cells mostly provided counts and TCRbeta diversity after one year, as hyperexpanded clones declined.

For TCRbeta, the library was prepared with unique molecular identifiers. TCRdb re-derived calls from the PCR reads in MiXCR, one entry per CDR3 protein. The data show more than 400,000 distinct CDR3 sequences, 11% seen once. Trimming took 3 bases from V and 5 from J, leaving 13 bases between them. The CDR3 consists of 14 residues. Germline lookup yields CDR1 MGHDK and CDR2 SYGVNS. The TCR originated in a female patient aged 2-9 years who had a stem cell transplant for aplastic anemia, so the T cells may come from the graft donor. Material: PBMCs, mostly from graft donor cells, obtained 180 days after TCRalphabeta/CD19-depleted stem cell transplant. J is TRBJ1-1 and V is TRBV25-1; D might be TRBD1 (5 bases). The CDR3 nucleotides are TGTGCCAGCAGTGACTCAGGGTGGGAGACTGAAGCTTTCTTT. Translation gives CASSDSGWETEAFF.